The next 2 T cell receptor beta chains were all read from a single sample in a study of radiotherapy plus CTLA-4 blockade in lung cancer. Measured with immunoSEQ multiplex PCR; TCRdb has only the in-frame clones, and not every one. The sample has roughly 70,000 clones, roughly 84% seen once. The source was peripheral blood, collected from a patient treated with radiotherapy plus ipilimumab. These receptors all stem from a human donor with non-small cell lung cancer that progressed on radiotherapy plus ipilimumab.

The chain is built from TRBV7-9 and TRBJ2-1; 10 positions match TRBD2. The length of the CDR3 is 14 residues. Germline lookup yields CDR1 SEHNR and CDR2 FQNEAQ (reference sequence). Trimming at V came to 6 bases and at J to 7 bases, leaving 6 bases not matched to a gene. The CDR3 nucleotides are TGTGCCAGCAGGGAAGCGGGAGGGGGTAATGAGCAGTTCTTC. It codes for CASREAGGGNEQFF.

J is TRBJ2-7 and V is TRBV28; D unclear. Trimming took off 6 bases at V and 4 bases at J, with 19 bases between the two ends. Germline V lookup: CDR1 MDHEN, CDR2 SYDVKM. The CDR3 has 15 residues. The CDR3 DNA reads as TGTGCCAGCAGCCAAGTCGTTCGAGGATGGTACGAGCAGTACTTC. Amino acids: CASSQVVRGWYEQYF. The entire variable domain, with the rest obtained from reference TRBV28 and TRBJ2-7, is as follows: DVKVTQSSRYLVKRTGEKVFLECVQDMDHENMFWYRQDPGLGLRLIYFSYDVKMKEKGDIPEGYSVSREKKERFSLILESASTNQTSMYLCASSQVVRGWYEQYFGPGTRLTVT.